Below are 31 T cell receptor beta chains sequenced from a single sample in a study of control samples from healthy donors and cancer patients. This table comes from immunoSEQ multiplex PCR, and its TCRdb copy is limited to in-frame clones, with some not included. This sample yields 65,000 to 85,000 clones, of which around 87% are seen a single time; 2% to 2.5% belongs to the top ten. Specimen: PBMCs. The receptors stem from a woman aged 45-59 years with head and neck cancer.

The chain combines TRBV18 with TRBJ1-1; TRBD1 matches at 10 bases. The ends lost 1 base at V and 2 bases at J; junction bases unmatched: 10. The germline V gene has CDR1 KGHSH and CDR2 LQKENI. The CDR3 runs to 18 residues. The CDR3 region is CASSPRGTGAGINTEAFF. CDR3 bases: TGTGCCAGCTCACCACGAGGGACAGGGGCGGGGATAAACACTGAAGCTTTCTTT.

The V and J genes are TRBV19 and TRBJ2-2; a weak D match, TRBD2 (6 bases). This CDR3 contains 14 residues. CDR1 and CDR2 (germline): LNHDA, SQIVND (reference sequence). With 3 bases removed from V and 4 bases from J, the gap between germline ends came to 9 bases. CDR3 coding DNA: TGTGCCAGTAGTATGGGGGACTTCACCGGGGAGCTGTTTTTT. This translates into CASSMGDFTGELFF.

The V gene is TRBV19, the J gene TRBJ1-5, with 9 nucleotides matching TRBD1. The CDR3 runs 15 residues. Trimming took 5 bases from V and 4 from J; bases not matched to a gene: 6. CDR1 LNHDA and CDR2 SQIVND come from the germline V gene (reference sequence). CDR3 nucleotide sequence: TGTGCCAGTAGTTGGACAGGGGAATCTAATCAGCCCCAGCATTTT. Translating gives CASSWTGESNQPQHF.

The rearrangement joins TRBV6-5 to TRBJ2-2; the D gene could be TRBD1 or TRBD2 (5 bases each). Germline CDR1 reads MNHEY; CDR2 reads SVGAGI. The CDR3 is 14 amino acids. The germline V and J ends were trimmed by 6 bases and 6 bases, with 14 bases remaining between them. The chain's CDR3 is CASSSREYAGELFF. The DNA of the CDR3 is TGTGCCAGCAGCTCCAGGGAGTACGCCGGGGAGCTGTTTTTT.

The V gene is TRBV29-1, the J gene TRBJ1-6, with D maybe TRBD1 (6 bases). Trimming stripped 5 bases from V and 5 bases from J, with 10 bases between. The germline V gene encodes CDR1 SQVTM and CDR2 ANQGSEA. This CDR3 is built from 13 residues. The CDR3 protein is CSVSTGNNSPLHF. Written as DNA, the CDR3 is TGCAGCGTTTCGACAGGAAATAATTCACCCCTCCACTTT.

The chain uses TRBV9 and TRBJ2-2; 8 nucleotides line up with TRBD2. This CDR3 is 17 amino acids long. CDR1 and CDR2 from the germline V gene are SGDLS and YYNGEE. J gave up 4 bases and V 4 bases, and 12 bases lay outside the gene matches. This CDR3 reads CASSIRTAGASTGELFF. DNA of the CDR3: TGTGCCAGCAGCATACGGACAGCGGGGGCCAGCACCGGGGAGCTGTTTTTT. The full variable domain, with the rest looked up from reference TRBV9 and TRBJ2-2, is DSGVTQTPKHLITATGQRVTLRCSPRSGDLSVYWYQQSLDQGLQFLIQYYNGEERAKGNILERFSAQQFPDLHSELNLSSLELGDSALYFCASSIRTAGASTGELFFGEGSRLTVL.

V is TRBV5-4 and J is TRBJ2-3; D is perhaps TRBD1 (6 bases). The CDR3 loop spans 13 amino acids. Germline-derived CDR1 and CDR2 are SGHNT and YYREEE (reference sequence). Trimming shortened V by 3 bases and J by 6 bases, and 11 bases separated the two germline ends. The CDR3 region is CASSSQGRDTQYF. CDR3 coding DNA: TGTGCCAGCAGCTCACAGGGTCGGGATACGCAGTATTTT.

The CDR3 reads CASSLQGTPYEQYF. The DNA of the CDR3 is TGCGCCAGCAGCTTACAGGGGACCCCCTACGAGCAGTACTTC. The V gene is TRBV5-1, the J gene TRBJ2-7; 7 bases align to TRBD1. The ends lost 2 bases at V and 2 bases at J; junction bases unmatched: 4. Germline V gene data show CDR1 as SGHRS and CDR2 as YFSETQ. The CDR3 spans 14 residues.

Concerning this clone: Within the sample, other DNA sequences also encode this same CDR3. This sequence joins TRBV10-1 and TRBJ1-1; D is possibly TRBD1 (5 bases). The CDR3 covers 11 residues. Germline lookup yields CDR1 WNHNN and CDR2 SYGVQD (reference sequence). The V and J ends lost 4 bases and 7 bases respectively, with 7 bases between them. The CDR3 DNA follows: TGCGCCAGCAGTGGCGGGGGTGAAGCTTTCTTT. Translated: CASSGGGEAFF.

This chain uses TRBV24-1 with TRBJ2-3; D is perhaps TRBD2 (5 bases). Trimming pared 0 bases from V and 0 bases from J, leaving 12 bases between. CDR1 KGHDR and CDR2 SFDVKD come from the germline V gene. The CDR3 is 17 residues long. DNA of the CDR3: TGTGCCACCAGTGATTTGCGAGGGAACCCTAGCACAGATACGCAGTATTTT. Translating gives CATSDLRGNPSTDTQYF.

V gene TRBV23-1 combines with J gene TRBJ1-6, with D perhaps TRBD1 (6 bases). TRBV23-1 is flagged as an ORF with uncertain function. The CDR3 length is 13 residues. Trimming cost V 9 bases and J 5 bases, with 11 bases left between them. As DNA, the CDR3 is TGCGCCAGGACGTACAGGGATAATTCACCCCTCCACTTT. This gives the protein CARTYRDNSPLHF.

The chain recombines TRBV3-1 (or the pseudogene TRBV3-2) with TRBJ2-3, with D possibly being TRBD2 (5 bases). Germline-derived CDR1 and CDR2 are LGHDT and YNNKEL (reference sequence). The CDR3 loop spans 15 amino acids. The V end lost 1 base, the J end lost 1 base, and 9 bases lay between the germline ends. This chain's CDR3 is CASSQGLAGTDTQYF. CDR3 in DNA: TGTGCCAGCAGCCAAGGGCTAGCTGGCACAGATACGCAGTATTTT.

The V call is TRBV28, the J call TRBJ1-3; no clear D. V gave up 2 bases and J gave up 5 bases, with 4 bases separating them. Germline values: CDR1 MDHEN, CDR2 SYDVKM. The CDR3 totals 12 residues. Here the CDR3 DNA reads TGTGCCAGCAGTTTAACCCGAAACACCATATATTTT. Protein: CASSLTRNTIYF.

The chain combines TRBV29-1 with TRBJ1-4; possible D gene TRBD1, 5 bases. Germline assignment: CDR1 SQVTM and CDR2 ANQGSEA. The CDR3 covers 13 residues. V shed 6 bases and J shed 2 bases, with 10 bases lying between them. CDR3 protein: CSVAGTTNEKLFF. CDR3 coding DNA: TGCAGCGTAGCCGGGACGACTAATGAAAAACTGTTTTTT.

This clone was recorded a few times. CDR3 in amino acids: CASSFYRDRENEQYF. In nucleotides, the CDR3 is TGTGCCAGCAGCTTCTACCGGGACAGGGAAAACGAGCAGTACTTC. This chain connects TRBV5-6 to TRBJ2-7; 9 nucleotides agree with TRBD1. The CDR3 is 15 amino acids. Germline-derived CDR1 and CDR2 are SGHDT and YYEEEE. The V gene end was trimmed by 2 bases and the J gene end by 5 bases; junction bases not matched to a gene: 8.

This rearrangement joins TRBV10-3 to TRBJ2-7; 8 bases align to TRBD1. CDR3 length equals 16 residues. With 8 bases clipped from V and 4 bases from J, the junction kept 16 bases outside the gene matches. CDR1 and CDR2 (germline): ENHRY, SYGVKD. CDR3 DNA sequence: TGTGCCATCGGGTTGGTAGCCGGACAGGGTGTTTACGAGCAGTACTTC. Encoded protein: CAIGLVAGQGVYEQYF.

V gene TRBV19 combines with J gene TRBJ2-7; no clear D gene. The CDR3 contains 18 residues. With 2 bases removed from V and 0 bases from J, the gap between germline ends came to 20 bases. Germline V CDR1 and CDR2: LNHDA, SQIVND (reference sequence). For the CDR3, the DNA is TGTGCCAGTAGTATAAGCCCCGACCCCCGACACCCCTCCTACGAGCAGTACTTC. Residues: CASSISPDPRHPSYEQYF.

The V call is TRBV5-4, the J call TRBJ2-1, with TRBD1 matching 8 bases. From germline, CDR1 is SGHNT and CDR2 YYREEE (reference sequence). V was pared by 5 bases and J by 10 bases, with 11 bases of the junction left unmatched. The CDR3 runs to 14 residues. CDR3 DNA: TGTGCCAGCAGTTCCCGGACAGGGACCTTCGAGCAGTTCTTC. It encodes CASSSRTGTFEQFF.

The chain employs TRBV9 and TRBJ2-7, with a tentative D call TRBD1 (5 bases). V lost 0 bases and J lost 5, with 9 bases in between. Germline loops: CDR1 SGDLS, CDR2 YYNGEE. The CDR3 contains 13 residues. CDR3 loop: CASSVGDRNEQYF. The CDR3 DNA reads TGTGCCAGCAGCGTAGGCGACAGAAACGAGCAGTACTTC.

The chain joins TRBV3-1 (or the pseudogene TRBV3-2) to TRBJ2-2, with 9 bases lining up with TRBD2. V dropped 1 base and J dropped 0; count of bases not matched to a gene: 6. CDR1 and CDR2 (germline): LGHDT, YNNKEL (reference sequence). There are 18 residues in the CDR3. CDR3 coding DNA: TGTGCCAGCAGCCAAGGCGGGAGGGACAAGGCGAACACCGGGGAGCTGTTTTTT. It specifies CASSQGGRDKANTGELFF.

The CDR3 sequence: CASSQRDRLTEAFF. The CDR3 region has the DNA TGTGCCAGCAGCCAGAGGGACAGACTCACTGAAGCTTTCTTT. V and J are TRBV3-1 (or the pseudogene TRBV3-2) and TRBJ1-1; 7 bases match TRBD1. Looked up from germline, CDR1 is LGHDT and CDR2 is YNNKEL (reference sequence). This CDR3 is built from 14 residues. With 3 bases clipped from V and 4 bases from J, the junction kept 5 bases outside the gene matches.

The chain joins TRBV2 to TRBJ2-3, with TRBD1 as a possible D gene (6 bases). V was pared by 6 bases and J by 4 bases, with 17 bases between. The CDR3 is 15 amino acids. The V gene's germline CDR1 is SNHLY and CDR2 FYNNEI. The DNA for the CDR3 is TGTGCCAGCAGCAAAGGGGGTGATGTGGCAGATACGCAGTATTTT. The encoded protein is CASSKGGDVADTQYF.

V and J are TRBV10-3 and TRBJ2-2; D may be TRBD2 (7 bases). The CDR3 consists of 17 residues. Looked up from germline, CDR1 is ENHRY and CDR2 is SYGVKD. With 8 bases removed from V and 0 bases from J, the gap between germline ends came to 19 bases. The CDR3 loop is CAILRGGLNSNTGELFF. The CDR3 nucleotides read TGTGCCATCCTAAGGGGGGGTCTCAACTCGAACACCGGGGAGCTGTTTTTT.

V is TRBV2 and J is TRBJ1-1; no definite D call. Germline-derived CDR1 and CDR2 are SNHLY and FYNNEI. The CDR3 runs to 13 residues. The V end was cut by 10 bases, the J end by 1 base, with 13 bases between. CDR3 in DNA: TGTGCCACCTGCCGTGAAGAGAACACTGAAGCTTTCTTT. This codes for CATCREENTEAFF. The whole variable domain, filled in from reference TRBV2 and TRBJ1-1, reads EPEVTQTPSHQVTQMGQEVILRCVPISNHLYFYWYRQILGQKVEFLVSFYNNEISEKSEIFDDQFSVERPDGSNFTLKIRSTKLEDSAMYFCATCREENTEAFFGQGTRLTVV.

The V call is TRBV7-2, the J call TRBJ2-5, with D perhaps TRBD1 (6 bases). The CDR3 is made up of 15 amino acids. V was pared by 4 bases and J by 2 bases, with 14 bases between. Looked up from germline, CDR1 is SGHTA and CDR2 is FQGNSA. The CDR3 sequence is CASSSQTRGQETQYF. The CDR3 DNA sequence: TGTGCCAGCAGCTCCCAAACCAGGGGTCAAGAGACCCAGTACTTC. The complete variable domain, with remaining parts taken from reference TRBV7-2 and TRBJ2-5, reads GAGVSQSPSNKVTEKGKDVELRCDPISGHTALYWYRQSLGQGLEFLIYFQGNSAPDKSGLPSDRFSAERTGGSVSTLTIQRTQQEDSAVYLCASSSQTRGQETQYFGPGTRLLVL.

The genes are TRBV5-1 and TRBJ2-6, with D unresolved. CDR1 is SGHRS, CDR2 YFSETQ, per germline. This CDR3 spans 19 amino acids. V lost 1 base to trimming and J lost 0 bases, with 17 bases between them. Written as DNA, the CDR3 is TGCGCCAGCAGCTTGTTCGGTCTGAGTCTTAGCTCTGGGGCCAACGTCCTGACTTTC. Translating gives CASSLFGLSLSSGANVLTF.

This chain connects TRBV7-6 to TRBJ2-2; D uncertain. CDR1 SGHVS and CDR2 FNYEAQ come from the germline V gene. The germline V and J ends were trimmed by 8 bases and 0 bases, with 7 bases remaining between them. The CDR3 contains 13 residues. This CDR3 reads CASGRSNTGELFF. CDR3 in DNA: TGTGCCAGCGGGCGGTCGAACACCGGGGAGCTGTTTTTT.

The chain is built from TRBV28 and TRBJ2-5; D is unresolved. Looked up from germline, CDR1 is MDHEN and CDR2 is SYDVKM. Trimming left V 2 bases short and J 0 bases short, with 10 bases between. The CDR3 totals 15 residues. CDR3 DNA: TGTGCCAGCAGTTTACCGGACGGGTACCAAGAGACCCAGTACTTC. Its translation: CASSLPDGYQETQYF.

Only one count was recorded for this clone. The chain has TRBV28 and TRBJ2-7; D is uncertain. Looked up from germline, CDR1 is MDHEN and CDR2 is SYDVKM. The CDR3 has 14 amino acids. V was shortened by 5 bases and J by 1 base, with 12 bases between the two germline ends. The CDR3 nucleotides are TGTGCCAGCAGTCCTAGACCGATTTCCTACGAGCAGTACTTC. Amino acids: CASSPRPISYEQYF.

The chain recombines TRBV3-1 (or the pseudogene TRBV3-2) with TRBJ1-5, with unresolved D. The germline V gene has CDR1 LGHDT and CDR2 YNNKEL (reference sequence). This CDR3 has 15 amino acids. V was clipped by 1 base and J by 4 bases, with 11 bases between them. DNA for the CDR3: TGTGCCAGCAGCCAAGGCGGTGGGGTTAATCAGCCCCAGCATTTT. Encoded protein: CASSQGGGVNQPQHF.

The V and J genes are TRBV4-2 and TRBJ2-2; 8 positions agree with TRBD1. From germline, CDR1 is LGHNA and CDR2 YNFKEQ. The CDR3 is made up of 15 amino acids. Trimming cost V 0 bases and J 4 bases; bases outside gene matches: 1. The CDR3 reads CASSQEQGGTGELFF. In DNA form, the CDR3 reads TGTGCCAGCAGCCAAGAACAGGGGGGCACCGGGGAGCTGTTTTTT.